Below are 8 T cell receptor beta chains sequenced from a single sample in a study of blood T cell repertoires in COVID-19. Some clones are missing from TCRdb's copy, which holds only in-frame ones; the method was immunoSEQ multiplex PCR. Among fewer than 200,000 clones listed, roughly 87% were seen once. The material sequenced was peripheral blood. These TCRs come from a woman aged 55-70 years with COVID-19, enrolled during active disease.

This chain connects TRBV28 to TRBJ2-7; D remains unclear. Between the trimmed V and J ends, which lost 3 bases and 2 bases, there was a span of 11 bases. The CDR3 runs 14 residues. The germline V gene encodes CDR1 MDHEN and CDR2 SYDVKM. The CDR3 is CASSLSGRTYEQYF. For the CDR3, the DNA is TGTGCCAGCAGTTTGAGTGGGCGCACCTACGAGCAGTACTTC.

The genes are TRBV6-2 or TRBV6-3 and TRBJ2-5, with 15 bases that match TRBD2. Germline V gene data show CDR1 as MNHEY and CDR2 as SVGEGT. With 6 bases clipped from V and 4 bases from J, the junction kept 3 bases outside the gene matches. The CDR3 is made up of 15 amino acids. As DNA, the CDR3 is TGTGCCAGCAGCCGGACTAGCGGGAGGGCAGAGACCCAGTACTTC. Encoded protein: CASSRTSGRAETQYF.

The J gene is TRBJ2-2, the V gene TRBV6-1, with TRBD2 matching 7 bases. This CDR3 contains 13 residues. From germline, CDR1 is MNHNS and CDR2 SASEGT. V lost 11 bases to trimming and J lost 1 base; unmatched junction nucleotides: 4. This chain's CDR3 is CAGLGRNTGELFF. The CDR3 bases are TGTGCCGGACTAGGAAGGAACACCGGGGAGCTGTTTTTT.

The rearrangement links TRBV7-2 to TRBJ2-2; 9 nucleotides align to TRBD1. V was clipped by 5 bases and J by 4 bases; unmatched bases: 2. Germline CDR1 is SGHTA and CDR2 is FQGNSA. CDR3 length: 14 amino acids. The CDR3 coding sequence is TGTGCCAGCAGCCCGGGACAGGGCACCGGGGAGCTGTTTTTT. Translating gives CASSPGQGTGELFF. Full variable domain (missing parts from reference TRBV7-2 and TRBJ2-2): GAGVSQSPSNKVTEKGKDVELRCDPISGHTALYWYRQSLGQGLEFLIYFQGNSAPDKSGLPSDRFSAERTGGSVSTLTIQRTQQEDSAVYLCASSPGQGTGELFFGEGSRLTVL.

The chain joins TRBV3-1 (or the pseudogene TRBV3-2) to TRBJ1-1, with D maybe TRBD1 (5 bases). CDR3 size: 16 residues. V was trimmed by 0 bases and J by 6 bases, leaving 17 bases between them. The germline V gene has CDR1 LGHDT and CDR2 YNNKEL (reference sequence). The CDR3 coding sequence is TGTGCCAGCAGCCAAGAAACGTCCAGGGTCAAAGCTGAAGCTTTCTTT. Encoded protein: CASSQETSRVKAEAFF.

The V gene is TRBV9, the J gene TRBJ1-1; 7 bases agree with TRBD1. The length of the CDR3 is 13 residues. Germline V CDR1 and CDR2: SGDLS, YYNGEE. V dropped 9 bases and J dropped 1; count of bases not matched to a gene: 6. This CDR3 reads CATSRQGNTEAFF. DNA of the CDR3: TGTGCCACTTCCAGACAGGGGAACACTGAAGCTTTCTTT.

J is TRBJ2-5 and V is TRBV2, with TRBD1 as a possible D gene (6 bases). This CDR3 region has 13 residues. Trimming cost V 5 bases and J 2 bases, with 9 bases left between them. The germline CDR1 and CDR2 sequences are SNHLY and FYNNEI. Here the CDR3 DNA reads TGTGCCAGCAGTCACAGGGCTCAAGAGACCCAGTACTTC. It specifies CASSHRAQETQYF.

V gene TRBV6-1 combines with J gene TRBJ1-5; no reliable D call. The germline V and J ends were trimmed by 0 bases and 0 bases, with 3 bases remaining between them. CDR3 length: 14 amino acids. CDR1 is MNHNS, CDR2 SASEGT, per germline. As DNA, the CDR3 is TGTGCCAGCAGTGAAGCCTCTAGCAATCAGCCCCAGCATTTT. Translation: CASSEASSNQPQHF.